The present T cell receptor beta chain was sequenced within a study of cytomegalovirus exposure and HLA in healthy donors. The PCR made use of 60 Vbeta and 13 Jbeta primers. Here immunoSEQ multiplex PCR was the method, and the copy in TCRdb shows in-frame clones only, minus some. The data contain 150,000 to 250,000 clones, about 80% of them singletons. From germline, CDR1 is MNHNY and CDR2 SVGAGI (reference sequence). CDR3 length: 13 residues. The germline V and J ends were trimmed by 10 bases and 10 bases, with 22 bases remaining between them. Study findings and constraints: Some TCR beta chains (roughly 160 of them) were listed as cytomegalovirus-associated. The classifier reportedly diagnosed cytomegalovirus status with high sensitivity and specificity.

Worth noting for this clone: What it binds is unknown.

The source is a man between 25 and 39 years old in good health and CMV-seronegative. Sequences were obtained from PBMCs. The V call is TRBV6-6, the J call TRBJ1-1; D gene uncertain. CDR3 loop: CATTRRRENVAFF. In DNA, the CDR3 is TGTGCCACCACCCGGCGGAGGGAAAACGTAGCTTTCTTT.